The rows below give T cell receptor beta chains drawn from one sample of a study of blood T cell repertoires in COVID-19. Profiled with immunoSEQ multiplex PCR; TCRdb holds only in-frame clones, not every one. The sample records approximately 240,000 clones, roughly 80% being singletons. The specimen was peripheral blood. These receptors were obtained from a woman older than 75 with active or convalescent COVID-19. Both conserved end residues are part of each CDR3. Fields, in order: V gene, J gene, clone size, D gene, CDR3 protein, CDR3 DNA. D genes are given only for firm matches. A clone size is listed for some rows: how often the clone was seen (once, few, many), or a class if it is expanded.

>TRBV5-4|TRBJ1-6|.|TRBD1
CASSRGQGNSPLHF
TGTGCCAGCAGCAGGGGACAGGGGAATTCACCCCTCCACTTT
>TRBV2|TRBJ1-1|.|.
CASSEWAANTEAFF
TGTGCCAGCAGTGAATGGGCAGCTAACACTGAAGCTTTCTTT
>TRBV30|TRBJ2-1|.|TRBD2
CAWTGRIWTSGRRSYNEQFF
TGTGCCTGGACTGGACGGATTTGGACTAGCGGGAGGCGCTCCTACAATGAGCAGTTCTTC
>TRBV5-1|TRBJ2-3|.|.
CASTLGRTSTDTQYF
TGCGCCAGCACTCTAGGCAGGACTAGCACAGATACGCAGTATTTT
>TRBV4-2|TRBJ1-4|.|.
CASSQGGGESEKLFF
TGTGCCAGCAGCCAAGGGGGGGGCGAGAGTGAAAAACTGTTTTTT
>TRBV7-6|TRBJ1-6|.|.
CASSLDGASPLHF
TGTGCCAGCAGCTTAGACGGAGCTTCACCCCTCCACTTT
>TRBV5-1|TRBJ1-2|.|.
CASSWSGDGNYGYTF
TGCGCCAGCAGCTGGTCGGGGGACGGTAACTATGGCTACACCTTC
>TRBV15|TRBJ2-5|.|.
CATSRGLSWETQYF
TGTGCCACCAGCAGGGGACTCTCCTGGGAGACCCAGTACTTC
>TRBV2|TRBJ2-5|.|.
CASARRFRETQYF
TGTGCCAGTGCTAGGAGGTTTCGAGAGACCCAGTACTTC
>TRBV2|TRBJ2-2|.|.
CASSVESTGELFF
TGTGCCAGCAGTGTAGAGTCCACCGGGGAGCTGTTTTTT
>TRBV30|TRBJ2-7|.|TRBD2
CAWSRDYYEQYF
TGTGCCTGGAGTCGGGACTACTACGAGCAGTACTTC
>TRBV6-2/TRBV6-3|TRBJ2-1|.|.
CASSYSRVSEQFF
TGTGCCAGCAGTTACTCCAGGGTATCCGAGCAGTTCTTC
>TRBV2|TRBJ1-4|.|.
CASRYSAGTNEKLFF
TGTGCCAGCAGATATTCGGCGGGCACTAATGAAAAACTGTTTTTT
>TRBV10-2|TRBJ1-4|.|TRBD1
CASSDPGQGRTTNEKLFF
TGCGCCAGCAGTGACCCGGGACAGGGAAGGACAACTAATGAAAAACTGTTTTTT
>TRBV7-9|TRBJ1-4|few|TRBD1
CASSGGTGEKLFF
TGTGCCAGCAGCGGGGGGACAGGGGAAAAACTGTTTTTT
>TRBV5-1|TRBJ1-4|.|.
CASSSQGYGEKLFF
TGCGCCAGCAGCTCTCAGGGGTATGGTGAAAAACTGTTTTTT
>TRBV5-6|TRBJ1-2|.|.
CASRPLRPNYGYTF
TGTGCCAGCAGGCCACTAAGACCCAACTATGGCTACACCTTC
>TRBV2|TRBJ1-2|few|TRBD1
CASSLRGQEGYTF
TGTGCCAGCAGTCTCAGGGGGCAGGAGGGCTACACCTTC
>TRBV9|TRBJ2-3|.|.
CASSVVGVGTDTQYF
TGTGCCAGCAGCGTAGTCGGGGTTGGCACAGATACGCAGTATTTT
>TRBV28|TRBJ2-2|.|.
CASTKTRPNTGELFF
TGTGCCAGCACCAAGACTAGACCGAACACCGGGGAGCTGTTTTTT
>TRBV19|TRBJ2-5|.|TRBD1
CASSIGDRGQTQYF
TGTGCCAGTAGTATAGGTGACAGGGGACAGACCCAGTACTTC
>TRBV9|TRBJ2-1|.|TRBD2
CASSVTGGSYNEQFF
TGTGCCAGCAGCGTTACGGGAGGGAGTTACAATGAGCAGTTCTTC
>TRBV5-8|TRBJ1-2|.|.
CASSLQVLRVSRTF
TGTGCCAGCAGCTTGCAGGTCCTCAGGGTGTCTAGGACCTTC
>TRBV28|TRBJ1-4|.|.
CAALGEKLFF
TGTGCCGCGCTAGGCGAAAAACTGTTTTTT
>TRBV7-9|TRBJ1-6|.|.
CASTSVSNSPLHF
TGTGCCAGCACCTCGGTCTCAAATTCACCCCTCCACTTT
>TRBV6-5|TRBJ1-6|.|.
CASRSRDSNSPLHF
TGTGCCAGCCGTTCCAGGGATTCAAATTCACCCCTCCACTTT
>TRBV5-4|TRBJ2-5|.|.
CASSLEDKETQYF
TGTGCCAGCAGCTTGGAGGACAAAGAGACCCAGTACTTC
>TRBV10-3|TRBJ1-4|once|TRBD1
CAALDRGNEKLFF
TGTGCCGCCTTGGACAGGGGGAACGAAAAACTGTTTTTT
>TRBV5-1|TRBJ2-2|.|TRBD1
CASSGGQGADTGELFF
TGCGCCAGCAGCGGAGGACAGGGGGCGGACACCGGGGAGCTGTTTTTT
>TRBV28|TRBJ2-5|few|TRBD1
CASNRDRGETQYF
TGTGCCAGCAATCGTGACAGGGGAGAGACCCAGTACTTC
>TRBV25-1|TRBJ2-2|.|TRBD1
CASSAEQGAGELFF
TGTGCCAGCAGTGCTGAACAGGGGGCCGGGGAGCTGTTTTTT
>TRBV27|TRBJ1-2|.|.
CASSLTSRATANYGYTF
TGTGCCAGCAGTTTAACGAGCAGGGCGACAGCTAACTATGGCTACACCTTC
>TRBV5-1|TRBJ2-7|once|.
CASSLAVDAGEQYF
TGCGCCAGCAGCTTGGCCGTGGATGCGGGCGAGCAGTACTTC
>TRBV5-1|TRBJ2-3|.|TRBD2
CASRGGSGSSVTQYF
TGCGCCAGCAGGGGAGGTAGCGGGAGCTCTGTTACGCAGTATTTT
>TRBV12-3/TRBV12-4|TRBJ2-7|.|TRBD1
CASSLVTGGEQYF
TGTGCCAGCAGTTTAGTAACAGGGGGCGAGCAGTACTTC
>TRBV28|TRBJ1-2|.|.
CASRDRNYGYTF
TGTGCCAGCAGGGACAGAAACTATGGCTACACCTTC
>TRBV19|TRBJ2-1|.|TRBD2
CASTTGLAGGHEQFF
TGTGCCAGTACTACGGGACTAGCGGGAGGACATGAGCAGTTCTTC
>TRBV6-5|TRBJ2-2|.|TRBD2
CASTVGGTTGELFF
TGTGCCAGCACCGTGGGGGGGACCACCGGGGAGCTGTTTTTT
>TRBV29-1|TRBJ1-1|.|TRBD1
CSVVGQGDTEAFF
TGCAGCGTTGTGGGACAGGGGGACACTGAAGCTTTCTTT
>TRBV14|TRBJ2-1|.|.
CASSQGLERYNEQFF
TGTGCCAGCAGCCAAGGACTGGAACGATACAATGAGCAGTTCTTC
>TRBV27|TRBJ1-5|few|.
CASSSGFYQPQHF
TGTGCCAGCAGTTCAGGCTTTTATCAGCCCCAGCATTTT
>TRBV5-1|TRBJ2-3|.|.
CASSGTSTDTQYF
TGCGCCAGCAGCGGGACTAGCACAGATACGCAGTATTTT
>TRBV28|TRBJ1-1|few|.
CASSSRVKNTEAFF
TGTGCCAGCAGTTCGAGGGTCAAGAACACTGAAGCTTTCTTT
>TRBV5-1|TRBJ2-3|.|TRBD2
CASSPVPKTSGYTDTQYF
TGCGCCAGCAGCCCCGTGCCTAAGACTAGCGGATACACAGATACGCAGTATTTT
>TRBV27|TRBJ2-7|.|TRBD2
CASSSTSGNSYEQYF
TGTGCCAGCAGTTCCACTAGCGGGAACTCCTACGAGCAGTACTTC
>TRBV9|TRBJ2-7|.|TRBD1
CASSRGQGSYEQYF
TGTGCCAGCAGCCGGGGACAGGGATCCTACGAGCAGTACTTC
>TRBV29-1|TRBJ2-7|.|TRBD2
CSVGLTSGTNEQYF
TGCAGCGTTGGGTTGACTAGCGGGACGAACGAGCAGTACTTC
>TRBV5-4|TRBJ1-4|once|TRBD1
CASSLSGQARNEKLFF
TGTGCCAGCAGCTTGTCGGGACAGGCCCGTAATGAAAAACTGTTTTTT
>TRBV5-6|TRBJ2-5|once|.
CASGDSGRPTEGTQYF
TGTGCCAGCGGCGATAGCGGCCGACCTACGGAGGGGACCCAGTACTTC
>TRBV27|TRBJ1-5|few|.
CASAGVGPNQPQHF
TGTGCCAGCGCCGGGGTGGGCCCCAATCAGCCCCAGCATTTT